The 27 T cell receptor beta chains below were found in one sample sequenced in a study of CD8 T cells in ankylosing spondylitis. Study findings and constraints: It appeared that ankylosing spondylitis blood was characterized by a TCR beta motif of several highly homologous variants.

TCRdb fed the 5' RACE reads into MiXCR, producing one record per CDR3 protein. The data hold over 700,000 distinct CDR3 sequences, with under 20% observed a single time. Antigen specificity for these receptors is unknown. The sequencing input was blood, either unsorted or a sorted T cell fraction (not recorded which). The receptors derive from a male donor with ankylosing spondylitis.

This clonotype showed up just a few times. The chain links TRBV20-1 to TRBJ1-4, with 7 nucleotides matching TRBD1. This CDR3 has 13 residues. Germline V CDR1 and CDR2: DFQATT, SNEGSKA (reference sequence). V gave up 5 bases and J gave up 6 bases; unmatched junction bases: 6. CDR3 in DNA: TGCAGTGCTGGGGACAGATGGGATGAAAAACTGTTTTTT. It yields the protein CSAGDRWDEKLFF.

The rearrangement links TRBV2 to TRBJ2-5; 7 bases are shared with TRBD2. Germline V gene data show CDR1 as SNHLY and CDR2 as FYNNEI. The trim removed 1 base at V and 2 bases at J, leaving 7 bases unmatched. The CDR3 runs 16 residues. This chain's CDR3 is CASSEVRLAGQETQYF. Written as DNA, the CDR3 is TGTGCCAGCAGTGAAGTAAGACTAGCAGGGCAAGAGACCCAGTACTTC.

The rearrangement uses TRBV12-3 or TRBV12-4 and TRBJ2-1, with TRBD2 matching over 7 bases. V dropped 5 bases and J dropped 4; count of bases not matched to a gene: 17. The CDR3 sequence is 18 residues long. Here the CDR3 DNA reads TGTGCCAGCAGTCCAACTCCGAGGGGAGCGGGGACGTACAATGAGCAGTTCTTC. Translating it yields CASSPTPRGAGTYNEQFF.

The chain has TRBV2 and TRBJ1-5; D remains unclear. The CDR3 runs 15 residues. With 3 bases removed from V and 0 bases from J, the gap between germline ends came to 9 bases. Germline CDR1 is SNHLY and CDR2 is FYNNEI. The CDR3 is CASSDWVSSNQPQHF. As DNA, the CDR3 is TGTGCCAGCAGTGATTGGGTATCTAGCAATCAGCCCCAGCATTTT.

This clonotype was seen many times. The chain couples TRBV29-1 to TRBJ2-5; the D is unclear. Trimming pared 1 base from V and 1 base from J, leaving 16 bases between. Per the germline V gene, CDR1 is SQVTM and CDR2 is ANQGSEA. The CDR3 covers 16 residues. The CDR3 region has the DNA TGCAGCGTTGAAGGGGAAGGGTCCAGCACCCAAGAGACCCAGTACTTC. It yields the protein CSVEGEGSSTQETQYF.

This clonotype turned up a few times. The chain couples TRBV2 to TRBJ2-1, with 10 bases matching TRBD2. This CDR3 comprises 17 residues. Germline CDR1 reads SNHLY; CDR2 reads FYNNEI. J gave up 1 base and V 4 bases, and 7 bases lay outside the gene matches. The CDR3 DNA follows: TGTGCCAGCAGTGTTATAGCGGGAGGAGGGTCCTACAATGAGCAGTTCTTC. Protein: CASSVIAGGGSYNEQFF.

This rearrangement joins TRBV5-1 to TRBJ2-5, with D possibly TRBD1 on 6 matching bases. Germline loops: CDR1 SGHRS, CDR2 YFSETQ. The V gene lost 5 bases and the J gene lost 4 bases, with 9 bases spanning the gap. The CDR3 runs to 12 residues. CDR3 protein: CASRWGRETQYF. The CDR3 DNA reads TGCGCCAGCAGGTGGGGGCGAGAGACCCAGTACTTC.

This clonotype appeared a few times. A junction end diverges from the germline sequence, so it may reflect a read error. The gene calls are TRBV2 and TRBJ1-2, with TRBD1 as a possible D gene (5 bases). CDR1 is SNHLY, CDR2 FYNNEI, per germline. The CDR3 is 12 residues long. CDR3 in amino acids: CASSKAGYGYTF. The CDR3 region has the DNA TGTGCCAGCAGTAAAGCAGGGTATGGCTACACCTTC.

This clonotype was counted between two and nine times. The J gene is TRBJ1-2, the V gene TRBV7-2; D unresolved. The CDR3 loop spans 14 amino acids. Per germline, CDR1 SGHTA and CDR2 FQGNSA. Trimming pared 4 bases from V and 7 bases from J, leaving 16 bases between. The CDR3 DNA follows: TGTGCCAGCAGCTCCCCCAACTGGTCGTCTGGCTACACCTTC. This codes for CASSSPNWSSGYTF. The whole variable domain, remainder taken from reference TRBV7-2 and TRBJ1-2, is GAGVSQSPSNKVTEKGKDVELRCDPISGHTALYWYRQSLGQGLEFLIYFQGNSAPDKSGLPSDRFSAERTGGSVSTLTIQRTQQEDSAVYLCASSSPNWSSGYTFGSGTRLTVV.

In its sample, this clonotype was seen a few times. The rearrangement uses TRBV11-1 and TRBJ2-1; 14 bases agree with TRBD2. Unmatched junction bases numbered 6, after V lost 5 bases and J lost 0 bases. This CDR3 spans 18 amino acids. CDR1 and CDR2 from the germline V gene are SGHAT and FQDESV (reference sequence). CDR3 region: CASSKGLAGDPSYNEQFF. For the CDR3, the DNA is TGTGCCAGCAGCAAGGGACTAGCGGGGGATCCCTCCTACAATGAGCAGTTCTTC. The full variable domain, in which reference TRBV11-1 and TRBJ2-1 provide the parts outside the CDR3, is EAEVAQSPRYKITEKSQAVAFWCDPISGHATLYWYRQILGQGPELLVQFQDESVVDDSQLPKDRFSAERLKGVDSTLKIQPAELGDSAMYLCASSKGLAGDPSYNEQFFGPGTRLTVL.

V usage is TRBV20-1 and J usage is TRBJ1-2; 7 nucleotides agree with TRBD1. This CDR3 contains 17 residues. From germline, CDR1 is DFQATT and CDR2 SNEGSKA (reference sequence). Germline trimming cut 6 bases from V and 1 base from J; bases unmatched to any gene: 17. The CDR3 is CSAPSPGGFAVNYGYTF. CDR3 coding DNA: TGCAGTGCCCCCTCCCCAGGGGGTTTTGCAGTTAACTATGGCTACACCTTC.

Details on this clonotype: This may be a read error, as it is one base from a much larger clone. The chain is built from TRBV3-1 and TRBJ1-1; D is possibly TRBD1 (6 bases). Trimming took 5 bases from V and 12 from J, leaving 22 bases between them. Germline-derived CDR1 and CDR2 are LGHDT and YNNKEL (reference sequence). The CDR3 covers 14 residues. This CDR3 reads CASSYAHREGEPFF. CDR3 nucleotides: TGTGCCAGCAGCTACGCCCACAGGGAGGGAGAACCTTTCTTT.

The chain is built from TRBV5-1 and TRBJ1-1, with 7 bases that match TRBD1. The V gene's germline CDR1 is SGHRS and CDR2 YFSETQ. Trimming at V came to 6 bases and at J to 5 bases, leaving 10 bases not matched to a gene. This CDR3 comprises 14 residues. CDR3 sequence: CASTIDRVGTEAFF. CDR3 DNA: TGCGCCAGCACCATAGACAGGGTGGGGACTGAAGCTTTCTTT.

The CDR3 region is CASSPGLRKLNTEAFF. CDR3 sequence (DNA): TGTGCCAGCTCACCAGGGTTGAGAAAGTTGAACACTGAAGCTTTCTTT. The rearrangement joins TRBV18 to TRBJ1-1; D gene ambiguous. The length of the CDR3 is 16 residues. CDR1 KGHSH and CDR2 LQKENI come from the germline V gene. V was shortened by 2 bases and J by 0 bases, with 13 bases between the two germline ends.

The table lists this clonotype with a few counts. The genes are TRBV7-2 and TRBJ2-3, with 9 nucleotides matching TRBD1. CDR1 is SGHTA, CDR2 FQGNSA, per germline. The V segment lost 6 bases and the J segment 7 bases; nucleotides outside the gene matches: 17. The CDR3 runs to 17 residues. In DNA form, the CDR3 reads TGTGCCAGCAGGGGGGGGGACAGGGACTCCCTTGAGAATACGCAGTATTTT. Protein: CASRGGDRDSLENTQYF.

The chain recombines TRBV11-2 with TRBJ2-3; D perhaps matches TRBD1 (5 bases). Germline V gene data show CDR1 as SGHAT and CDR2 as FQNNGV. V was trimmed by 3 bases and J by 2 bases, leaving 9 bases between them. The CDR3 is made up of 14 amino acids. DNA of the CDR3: TGTGCCAGCAGCTTTAACAGGCCCACAGATACGCAGTATTTT. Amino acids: CASSFNRPTDTQYF. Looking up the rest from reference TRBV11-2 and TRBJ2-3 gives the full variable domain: EAGVAQSPRYKIIEKRQSVAFWCNPISGHATLYWYQQILGQGPKLLIQFQNNGVVDDSQLPKDRFSAERLKGVDSTLKIQPAKLEDSAVYLCASSFNRPTDTQYFGPGTRLTVL.

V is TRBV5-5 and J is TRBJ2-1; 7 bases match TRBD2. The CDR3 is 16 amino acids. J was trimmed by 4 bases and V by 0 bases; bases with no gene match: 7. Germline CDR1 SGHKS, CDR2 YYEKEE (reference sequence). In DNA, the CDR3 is TGTGCCAGCAGCTTGGTGTGGGCGGGAGAGTACAATGAGCAGTTCTTC. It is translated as CASSLVWAGEYNEQFF.

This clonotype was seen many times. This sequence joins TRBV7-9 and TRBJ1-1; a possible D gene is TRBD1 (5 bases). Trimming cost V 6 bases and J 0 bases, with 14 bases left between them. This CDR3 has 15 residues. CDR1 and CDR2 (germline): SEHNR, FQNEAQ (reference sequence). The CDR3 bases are TGTGCCAGCAGTAAGCGGGACGGATTGAACACTGAAGCTTTCTTT. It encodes CASSKRDGLNTEAFF. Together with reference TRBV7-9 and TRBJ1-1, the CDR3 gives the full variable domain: DTGVSQNPRHKITKRGQNVTFRCDPISEHNRLYWYRQTLGQGPEFLTYFQNEAQLEKSRLLSDRFSAERPKGSFSTLEIQRTEQGDSAMYLCASSKRDGLNTEAFFGQGTRLTVV.

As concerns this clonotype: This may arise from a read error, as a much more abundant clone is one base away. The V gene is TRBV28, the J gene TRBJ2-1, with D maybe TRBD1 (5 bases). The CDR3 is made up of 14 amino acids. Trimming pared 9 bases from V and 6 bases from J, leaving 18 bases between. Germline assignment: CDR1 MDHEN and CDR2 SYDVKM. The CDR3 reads CARPGLSWGNEQFF. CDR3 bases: TGTGCCAGACCAGGGTTAAGTTGGGGCAATGAGCAGTTCTTC.

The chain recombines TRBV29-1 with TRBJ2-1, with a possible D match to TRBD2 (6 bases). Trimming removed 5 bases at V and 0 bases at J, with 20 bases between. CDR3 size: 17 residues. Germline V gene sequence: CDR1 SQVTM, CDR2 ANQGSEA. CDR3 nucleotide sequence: TGCAGCGTTCTCGGAGGGACGGAGGCCCTCTCCTACAATGAGCAGTTCTTC. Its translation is CSVLGGTEALSYNEQFF.

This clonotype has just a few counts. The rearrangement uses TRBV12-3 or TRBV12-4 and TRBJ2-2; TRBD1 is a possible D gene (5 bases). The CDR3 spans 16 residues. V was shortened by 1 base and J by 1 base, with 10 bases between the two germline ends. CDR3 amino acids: CASSLVGALNTGELFF. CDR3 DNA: TGTGCCAGCAGTTTAGTAGGGGCGCTGAACACCGGGGAGCTGTTTTTT.

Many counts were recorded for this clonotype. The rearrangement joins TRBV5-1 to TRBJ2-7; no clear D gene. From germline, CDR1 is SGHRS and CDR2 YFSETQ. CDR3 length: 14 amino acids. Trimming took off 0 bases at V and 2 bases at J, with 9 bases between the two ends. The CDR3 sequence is CASSLDSETYEQYF. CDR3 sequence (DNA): TGCGCCAGCAGCTTGGACTCCGAGACCTACGAGCAGTACTTC.

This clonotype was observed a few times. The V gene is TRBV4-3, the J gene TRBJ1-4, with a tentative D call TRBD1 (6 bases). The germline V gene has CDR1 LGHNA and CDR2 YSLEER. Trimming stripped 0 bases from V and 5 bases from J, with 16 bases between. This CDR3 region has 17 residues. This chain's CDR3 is CASSQDEAYRENEKLFF. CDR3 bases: TGCGCCAGCAGCCAAGACGAGGCGTACAGGGAAAATGAAAAACTGTTTTTT.

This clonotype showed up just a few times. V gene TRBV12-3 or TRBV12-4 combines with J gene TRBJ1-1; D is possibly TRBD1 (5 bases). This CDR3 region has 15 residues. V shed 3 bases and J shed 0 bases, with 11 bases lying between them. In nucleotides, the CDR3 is TGTGCCAGCAGTTTGTCAGGGCCCATGAACACTGAAGCTTTCTTT. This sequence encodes CASSLSGPMNTEAFF.

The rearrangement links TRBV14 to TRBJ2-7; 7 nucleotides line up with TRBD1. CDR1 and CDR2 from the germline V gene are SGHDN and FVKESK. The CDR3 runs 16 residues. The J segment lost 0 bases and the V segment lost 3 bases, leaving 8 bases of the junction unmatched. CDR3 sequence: CASSQGYRGNSYEQYF. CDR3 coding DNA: TGTGCCAGCAGCCAGGGATACAGGGGCAACTCCTACGAGCAGTACTTC.

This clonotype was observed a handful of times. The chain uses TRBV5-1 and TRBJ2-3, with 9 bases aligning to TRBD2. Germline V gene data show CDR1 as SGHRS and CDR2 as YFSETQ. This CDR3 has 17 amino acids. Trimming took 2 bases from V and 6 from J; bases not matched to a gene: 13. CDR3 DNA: TGCGCCAGCAGCTTTGACATGGCTAGCGGGGCTCGGGATACGCAGTATTTT. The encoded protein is CASSFDMASGARDTQYF.

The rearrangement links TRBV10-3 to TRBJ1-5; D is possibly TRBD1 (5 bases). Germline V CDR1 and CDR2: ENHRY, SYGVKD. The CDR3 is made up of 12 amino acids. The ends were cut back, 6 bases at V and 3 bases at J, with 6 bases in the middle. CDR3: CAIRDNNQPQHF. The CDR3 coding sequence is TGTGCCATCAGGGACAACAATCAGCCCCAGCATTTT.